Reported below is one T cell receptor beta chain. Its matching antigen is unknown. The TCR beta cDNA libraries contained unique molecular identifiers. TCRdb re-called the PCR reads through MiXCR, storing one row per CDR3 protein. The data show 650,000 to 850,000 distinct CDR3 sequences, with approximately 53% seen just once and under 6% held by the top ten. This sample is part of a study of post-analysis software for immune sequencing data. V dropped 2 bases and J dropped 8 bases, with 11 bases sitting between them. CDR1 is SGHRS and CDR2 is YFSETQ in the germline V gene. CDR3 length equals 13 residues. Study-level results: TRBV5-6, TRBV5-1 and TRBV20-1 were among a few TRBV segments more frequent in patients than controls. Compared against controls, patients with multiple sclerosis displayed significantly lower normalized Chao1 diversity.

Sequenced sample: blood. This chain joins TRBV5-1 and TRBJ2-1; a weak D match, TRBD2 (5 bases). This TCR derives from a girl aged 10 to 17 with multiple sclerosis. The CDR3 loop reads CASSFRPEDEQFF. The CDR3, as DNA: TGCGCCAGCAGCTTCCGGCCGGAGGATGAGCAGTTCTTC. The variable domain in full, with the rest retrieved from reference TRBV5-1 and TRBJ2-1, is KAGVTQTPRYLIKTRGQQVTLSCSPISGHRSVSWYQQTPGQGLQFLFEYFSETQRNKGNFPGRFSGRQFSNSRSEMNVSTLELGDSALYLCASSFRPEDEQFFGPGTRLTVL.